One and the same sample provided the 8 T cell receptor beta chains below, sequenced in a study of T cell responses to AZD1222 COVID-19 vaccine. TCRdb's table, derived via immunoSEQ multiplex PCR, lists solely in-frame clones and lacks some. The table includes roughly 140,000 clones, around 88% detected once. The sequences come from peripheral blood, collected on day 0 of AZD1222 vaccination. The receptors stem from an adult in good health.

V and J are TRBV28 and TRBJ1-1, with D tentatively TRBD1 (5 bases). The CDR3 totals 16 residues. Trimming cost V 6 bases and J 0 bases, with 17 bases left between them. From germline, CDR1 is MDHEN and CDR2 SYDVKM. The CDR3 sequence is CASSRQLNIMNTEAFF. CDR3 DNA sequence: TGTGCCAGCAGCCGACAGCTAAACATCATGAACACTGAAGCTTTCTTT. Using reference TRBV28 and TRBJ1-1 for the parts outside the CDR3, the full variable domain is DVKVTQSSRYLVKRTGEKVFLECVQDMDHENMFWYRQDPGLGLRLIYFSYDVKMKEKGDIPEGYSVSREKKERFSLILESASTNQTSMYLCASSRQLNIMNTEAFFGQGTRLTVV.

The V gene is TRBV5-1, the J gene TRBJ1-5; TRBD1 agrees at 9 bases. Per germline, CDR1 SGHRS and CDR2 YFSETQ. This CDR3 has 14 amino acids. Losses at the gene ends were 4 bases for V and 6 bases for J; bases not matched to a gene: 5. Written as DNA, the CDR3 is TGCGCCAGCAGCCAAGGACAGGGGAGTCAGCCCCAGCATTTT. This encodes CASSQGQGSQPQHF.

The V call is TRBV7-2, the J call TRBJ2-5; no clear D gene. The CDR3 totals 14 residues. Germline assignment: CDR1 SGHTA and CDR2 FQGNSA. V lost 4 bases and J 1 base, leaving 10 bases between the germline ends. The CDR3 loop is CASSYTGPQETQYF. The CDR3 nucleotides read TGTGCCAGCAGCTACACCGGGCCCCAAGAGACCCAGTACTTC.

The chain combines TRBV3-1 (or the pseudogene TRBV3-2) with TRBJ2-4, with 8 bases fitting TRBD1. J was trimmed by 0 bases and V by 1 base; bases with no gene match: 2. Germline lookup yields CDR1 LGHDT and CDR2 YNNKEL (reference sequence). The CDR3 length is 16 residues. The CDR3 sequence is CASSQGDRLAKNIQYF. Written as DNA, the CDR3 is TGTGCCAGCAGCCAAGGGGACAGGCTAGCCAAAAACATTCAGTACTTC.

V gene TRBV27 combines with J gene TRBJ2-7; a possible D gene is TRBD2 (6 bases). V lost 4 bases, J lost 1 base, and 26 bases lay in between. The CDR3 extends over 19 amino acids. CDR1 MNHEY and CDR2 SMNVEV come from the germline V gene (reference sequence). This CDR3 reads CASSWDCVCPPTESYEQYF. CDR3 in DNA: TGTGCCAGCAGTTGGGACTGCGTTTGCCCACCGACAGAGTCCTACGAGCAGTACTTC.

This chain connects TRBV6-5 to TRBJ2-3; possible D gene TRBD1, 5 bases. CDR1 is MNHEY and CDR2 is SVGAGI in the germline V gene. Trimming took off 4 bases at V and 8 bases at J, with 10 bases between the two ends. This CDR3 is 12 amino acids long. CDR3 nucleotide sequence: TGTGCCAGCAGTTCAGGGATGAGTACGCAGTATTTT. This gives the protein CASSSGMSTQYF.

The CDR3 loop reads CAISEGTSGDYEQYF. DNA for the CDR3: TGTGCCATCAGTGAAGGGACTAGCGGGGATTACGAGCAGTACTTC. The chain recombines TRBV10-3 with TRBJ2-7, with 13 bases that match TRBD2. Germline assignment: CDR1 ENHRY and CDR2 SYGVKD. There are 15 residues in the CDR3. V trimming: 3 bases; J trimming: 4 bases; junction bases outside the gene matches: 3.

The rearrangement joins TRBV6-6 to TRBJ2-1; TRBD2 aligns across 9 bases. Germline V lookup: CDR1 MNHNY, CDR2 SVGAGI (reference sequence). CDR3 length: 15 residues. The trim removed 5 bases at V and 4 bases at J, leaving 6 bases unmatched. This CDR3 reads CASSLLAGIYNEQFF. The CDR3 nucleotides are TGTGCCAGCAGTCTGCTAGCGGGGATTTACAATGAGCAGTTCTTC.